This T cell receptor (beta chain) was recorded in a study of OX40 agonist ivuxolimab in advanced cancers. Turning to the study itself: Ivuxolimab is a fully human IgG2 antibody that activates OX40 (CD134). Age averaged 60 years (range roughly 20 to 90), and roughly 80% were male. Findings and limits, study-wide: In CD8+ T cells, expanded clones were on average more numerous than in CD4+. Normalized T-cell clonal expansion was also low in a subset of nonresponders.

The CDR3 covers 13 residues. Per germline, CDR1 SNHLY and CDR2 FYNNEI. V was pared by 8 bases and J by 1 base, with 3 bases of the junction left unmatched. The sample holds one count of this clone. The antigen is unknown. This table comes from immunoSEQ multiplex PCR, and its TCRdb copy is limited to in-frame clones, with some not included. The data contain roughly 74,000 clones, less than 90% of them seen just once; the ten biggest clones take up roughly 2%. This sequence was found in an adult with an advanced solid tumor such as melanoma, head and neck, liver or kidney cancer. The source was CD4+ or CD8+ T cells sorted from blood, collected in a trial of the OX40 agonist ivuxolimab. The genes are TRBV2 and TRBJ1-1; 8 nucleotides match TRBD1. In nucleotides, the CDR3 is TGTGCCAGCGGACAGGGCAGGAACACTGAAGCTTTCTTT. Amino acid sequence: CASGQGRNTEAFF. Full variable domain (missing parts from reference TRBV2 and TRBJ1-1): EPEVTQTPSHQVTQMGQEVILRCVPISNHLYFYWYRQILGQKVEFLVSFYNNEISEKSEIFDDQFSVERPDGSNFTLKIRSTKLEDSAMYFCASGQGRNTEAFFGQGTRLTVV.